The next 18 T cell receptor beta chains were all read from a single sample in a study of tumor-infiltrating lymphocytes in oesophageal squamous cell carcinoma. TCRdb reanalysed the PCR reads using MiXCR and keeps one entry per CDR3 protein. In the table there are fewer than 15,000 distinct CDR3 sequences, around 53% of which are singletons. The sequenced sample consisted of blood. These receptors all stem from a female donor with esophageal squamous cell carcinoma.

This clonotype has more than one count but fewer than ten. The chain recombines TRBV7-3 with TRBJ2-1, with 13 positions matching TRBD2. This CDR3 comprises 17 residues. J was trimmed by 7 bases and V by 0 bases; bases with no gene match: 6. Germline-derived CDR1 and CDR2 are SGHTA and FQGTGA. CDR3 loop: CASSLTRLAGGRNEQFF. The CDR3 nucleotides read TGTGCCAGCAGCTTAACAAGACTAGCGGGAGGTAGGAATGAGCAGTTCTTC.

Note on this clonotype: The CDR3 carries no conserved terminal phenylalanine or tryptophan, so it likely arises from a read error. No DNA is shown, since the ends of the CDR3 on it are uncertain; the CDR3 is the one TCRdb lists. The rearrangement joins TRBV4-2 to TRBJ2-1; no DNA check was done on the table's D call, TRBD1. Germline V gives CDR1 LGHNA, CDR2 YNFKEQ. The CDR3 is 15 residues long, counting both termini. The chain's CDR3 is CASSPTGYYGYTFGS.

As regards this clonotype: A read error is likely, as this CDR3 ends without the conserved phenylalanine or tryptophan. It is unclear where the CDR3 begins or ends on the DNA, so no DNA is shown, and the CDR3 is as TCRdb lists it. The chain combines TRBV5-5 with TRBJ2-5; the table assigns TRBD2, which was not confirmed against the DNA. The CDR3 is made up of 17 amino acids, end residues included. The germline gives CDR1 SGHKS, CDR2 YYEKEE (reference sequence). CDR3 sequence: CASSLDILRDYGYTFGS.

This clonotype is termed medium-sized. The J gene is TRBJ1-1, the V gene TRBV24-1; D ambiguous. The germline V and J ends were trimmed by 3 bases and 1 base, with 11 bases remaining between them. Germline V gene sequence: CDR1 KGHDR, CDR2 SFDVKD. This CDR3 has 15 amino acids. The CDR3 DNA follows: TGTGCCACCAGTGATAGTATGGCCGGGAACACTGAAGCTTTCTTT. This translates into CATSDSMAGNTEAFF.

V gene TRBV11-2 combines with J gene TRBJ2-3, with 7 bases lining up with TRBD1. With 1 base clipped from V and 6 bases from J, the junction kept 10 bases outside the gene matches. The CDR3 is made up of 16 amino acids. Per the germline V gene, CDR1 is SGHAT and CDR2 is FQNNGV. This chain's CDR3 is CASSLVGSTGWDTQYF. The DNA for the CDR3 is TGTGCCAGCAGCTTAGTAGGATCGACAGGGTGGGATACGCAGTATTTT.

This rearrangement joins TRBV20-1 to TRBJ2-4; D ambiguous. The DNA end is a closer match to TRBJ2-1, so the J assignment may be wrong. CDR1 and CDR2 from the germline V gene are DFQATT and SNEGSKA (reference sequence). CDR3 length: 13 residues. CDR3: CSADLSSYNEQFF. CDR3 nucleotide sequence: TGCAGTGCTGATTTAAGTTCGTACAATGAGCAGTTCTTC.

This clonotype came up many times. The chain couples TRBV6-1 to TRBJ1-5, with 7 bases identical to TRBD1. The CDR3 is 17 residues long. From germline, CDR1 is MNHNS and CDR2 SASEGT. V was clipped by 6 bases and J by 3 bases; unmatched bases: 14. CDR3 DNA sequence: TGTGCCAGCAGGGGGGGTTCGACAGGGAGAAACAATCAGCCCCAGCATTTT. It codes for CASRGGSTGRNNQPQHF.

Comments on this clonotype: This may stem from a read error, because a much larger clone lies one nucleotide away. The V and J genes are TRBV6-2 or TRBV6-3 and TRBJ2-6; the D gene could be TRBD1 or TRBD2 (5 bases each). The DNA end favors TRBJ2-7, so the J call may be wrong. Germline V lookup: CDR1 MNHEY, CDR2 SVGEGT. There are 15 residues in the CDR3. CDR3: CASIFSRDPYYEQYF. For the CDR3, the DNA is TGTGCCAGCATTTTTTCCCGGGACCCCTACTATGAGCAGTACTTC.

In this sample, this clonotype turned up many times. The CDR3 DNA sequence: TGTGCCAGCAGCTTGAAACTAGCGGGAGGGTTCAATGAGCAGTTCTTC. Its protein product is CASSLKLAGGFNEQFF. The chain combines TRBV7-2 with TRBJ2-5; 13 positions agree with TRBD2. The DNA matches TRBJ2-1 better at its end, which makes the J call doubtful. Germline V lookup: CDR1 SGHTA, CDR2 FQGNSA. The CDR3 sequence is 16 residues long.

The chain is built from TRBV12-3 or TRBV12-4 and TRBJ2-1; possible D gene TRBD1, 5 bases. The J call may be in error: the DNA end matches TRBJ2-7 better. The CDR3 contains 12 residues. The DNA of the CDR3 is TGTGCCAGCAGTTTAGAGGGGTACGAGCAGTACTTC. This gives the protein CASSLEGYEQYF.

The genes are TRBV7-2 and TRBJ1-4; D gene uncertain. Trimming removed 6 bases from V and 3 bases from J, with 8 bases in between. The CDR3 contains 13 residues. Germline V lookup: CDR1 SGHTA, CDR2 FQGNSA. The CDR3 DNA follows: TGTGCCAGCAGTCGCGGGGCTAATGAAAAACTGTTTTTT. Translation gives CASSRGANEKLFF.

This clonotype occurred a few times. This rearrangement joins TRBV12-3 or TRBV12-4 to TRBJ2-6; a possible D gene is TRBD1 (7 bases). The J call may be in error: the DNA end matches TRBJ2-5 better. The CDR3 extends over 14 amino acids. The CDR3 region is CASSLYRGGETQYF. The CDR3 DNA follows: TGTGCCAGCAGTCTATACAGGGGAGGCGAGACCCAGTACTTC.

For this clonotype: A single base separates this from a much larger clone, so it may be a read error. The chain couples TRBV25-1 to TRBJ2-6, with D possibly TRBD1 on 5 matching bases. The CDR3 totals 15 residues. Germline CDR1 and CDR2: MGHDK and SYGVNS. The CDR3 nucleotides are TGTGCCAGCAGCGACAAGCCCTCTGGGGCCAACGTCCTGAATTTC. Protein: CASSDKPSGANVLNF.

This clonotype is medium-sized (0.01 to 0.1%) in the sample. V gene TRBV11-2 combines with J gene TRBJ2-2, with 7 positions matching TRBD1. Trimming took 1 base from V and 6 from J; bases not matched to a gene: 5. CDR3 size: 15 residues. The germline CDR1 and CDR2 sequences are SGHAT and FQNNGV. As DNA, the CDR3 is TGTGCCAGCAGCTTAGGACAGGGTCGCGCCGGGGAGCTGTTTTTT. This sequence encodes CASSLGQGRAGELFF.

A few counts support this clonotype. At one boundary the junction diverges from the germline segment, which might be a read error. The rearrangement joins TRBV12-3 or TRBV12-4 to TRBJ2-5; the D call may be TRBD1 or TRBD2 (5 bases each). This CDR3 region has 14 residues. For the CDR3, the DNA is TGTGCCAGCAGTCCTCGATCCTGGGGGTCACCCCTCCACTTC. As protein: CASSPRSWGSPLHF.

The chain carries TRBV12-3 or TRBV12-4 and TRBJ2-1; a weak D match, TRBD2 (6 bases). This CDR3 contains 14 residues. V lost 8 bases and J lost 0, with 11 bases in between. The CDR3 nucleotides read TGTGCCAGCGCCCACGGGAGCTCCTACAATGAGCAGTTCTTC. Translating gives CASAHGSSYNEQFF.

A remark on this clonotype: The CDR3 does not end in the conserved phenylalanine or tryptophan, so this is likely a read error. The DNA is omitted, as the CDR3 cannot be located on it reliably, and the CDR3 follows TCRdb's listing. The CDR3 sequence: CASSLAGGVGGYTFGS. This chain links TRBV7-6 with TRBJ2-5; TRBD2 is taken as the D call from the table, unchecked against the DNA. CDR1 is SGHVS, CDR2 FNYEAQ, per germline. Both ends counted, the CDR3 spans 16 residues.

The chain uses TRBV6-1 and TRBJ2-1; no definite D call. Trimming pared 5 bases from V and 0 bases from J, leaving 11 bases between. The CDR3 is 15 amino acids. Germline V gene data show CDR1 as MNHNS and CDR2 as SASEGT. The CDR3 nucleotides read TGTGCCAGCAGTTACGTCGGTGGCTCCTACAATGAGCAGTTCTTC. Its protein product is CASSYVGGSYNEQFF.